Sequencing of this T cell receptor beta chain was carried out in a study of shared clonotypes between healthy human individuals. Clones were read by immunoSEQ multiplex PCR, and TCRdb kept only the in-frame ones, dropping some. The sample has under 600,000 clones; around 81% are singletons. The sample taken for sequencing was PBMCs. The source is a middle-aged woman in good health. Some clones in this sample may be carry-over from other donors' samples.

CDR3 region: CASSDGGTNEKLFF. The CDR3 DNA reads TGTGCCAGTAGTGACGGAGGGACTAATGAAAAACTGTTTTTT. The gene calls are TRBV19 and TRBJ1-4; no clear D gene. This CDR3 is built from 14 residues. CDR1 is LNHDA and CDR2 is SQIVND in the germline V gene (reference sequence). V lost 5 bases, J lost 2 bases, and 9 bases lay in between.